This TCR beta chain stems from a study of cytomegalovirus exposure and HLA in healthy donors. Study details: In an earlier analysis, around 100 million unique TCR beta sequences were found from 150 million to 200 million T cells.

Donors had nominal health at sampling but likely had unrecorded immune exposures. A multiplex PCR was run with 60 Vbeta primers and 13 Jbeta primers. Data came from immunoSEQ multiplex PCR; TCRdb stores just in-frame clones and leaves some out. This listing includes 100,000 to 150,000 clones. The germline V gene encodes CDR1 MDHEN and CDR2 SYDVKM. J was trimmed by 2 bases and V by 6 bases; bases with no gene match: 10. CDR3 length equals 17 residues. V and J are TRBV28 and TRBJ2-7; the match to TRBD2 covers 13 bases. The source is a man under 40 in good health and CMV-seronegative. Input material: PBMCs. The CDR3: CASSPPGLAGVPYEQYF. CDR3 sequence (DNA): TGTGCCAGCAGCCCCCCCGGACTAGCGGGAGTCCCCTACGAGCAGTACTTC.